The 31 T cell receptor beta chains given below trace back to one sample, sequenced in a study of T cells after yellow fever vaccination. TCRdb passed the 5' RACE reads through MiXCR, listing each CDR3 protein once. In the table there are about 260,000 distinct CDR3 sequences, around 5.3% of which are singletons. The input for sequencing was CD4+ T cells sorted from PBMCs, taken on the day of the yellow fever booster vaccination. The receptor set was obtained from a man between 18 and 35 years old who received the YFV17D yellow fever vaccine.

This clonotype was found a few times. The chain combines TRBV11-3 with TRBJ2-1; possibly TRBD2 for D (5 bases). Germline V gene sequence: CDR1 SGHNT, CDR2 YENEEA. The CDR3 is 18 residues long. With 0 bases removed from V and 0 bases from J, the gap between germline ends came to 15 bases. DNA for the CDR3: TGTGCCAGCAGCTTAGATCAGTCGGGATCAACCTCCTACAATGAGCAGTTCTTC. Translating it yields CASSLDQSGSTSYNEQFF.

The CDR3 sequence is CSALGGGRGTQYF. CDR3 bases: TGCAGTGCCCTCGGGGGGGGCCGGGGTACGCAGTATTTT. The chain links TRBV20-1 to TRBJ2-3; 8 bases map to TRBD2. V trimming: 6 bases; J trimming: 8 bases; junction bases outside the gene matches: 10. The CDR3 is 13 amino acids. The germline gives CDR1 DFQATT, CDR2 SNEGSKA (reference sequence).

This clonotype was counted a few times. The chain combines TRBV5-1 with TRBJ1-6; D gene ambiguous. Germline V gene data show CDR1 as SGHRS and CDR2 as YFSETQ. The CDR3 runs 14 residues. The germline V and J ends were trimmed by 1 base and 13 bases, with 15 bases remaining between them. CDR3 DNA sequence: TGCGCCAGCAGCTTGTCTACCACGGGCGTTCCCCTCCACTTT. Protein product: CASSLSTTGVPLHF.

V is TRBV5-1 and J is TRBJ2-3, with D unclear. Germline CDR1 and CDR2: SGHRS and YFSETQ. The CDR3 totals 14 residues. V gave up 7 bases and J gave up 4 bases, with 16 bases separating them. The CDR3 nucleotides are TGCGCCAGCTTTACCGATAACGGGCCAGATACGCAGTATTTT. Translating gives CASFTDNGPDTQYF.

The V and J genes are TRBV12-3 or TRBV12-4 and TRBJ2-6, with D unclear. The CDR3 loop spans 14 amino acids. Trimming removed 7 bases from V and 2 bases from J, with 9 bases in between. The CDR3 spells CASTKTPGANVLTF. The CDR3 DNA reads TGTGCCAGCACCAAGACCCCTGGGGCCAACGTCCTGACTTTC.

This clonotype has more than one count but fewer than ten. The gene calls are TRBV7-9 and TRBJ2-5; D remains unclear. CDR1 is SEHNR, CDR2 FQNEAQ, per germline (reference sequence). Trimming removed 1 base from V and 3 bases from J, with 9 bases in between. The CDR3 covers 14 residues. CDR3 in amino acids: CASSLVSKEETQYF. CDR3 coding DNA: TGTGCCAGCAGCTTAGTTTCAAAAGAAGAGACCCAGTACTTC. Complete variable domain (other parts from reference TRBV7-9 and TRBJ2-5): DTGVSQNPRHKITKRGQNVTFRCDPISEHNRLYWYRQTLGQGPEFLTYFQNEAQLEKSRLLSDRFSAERPKGSFSTLEIQRTEQGDSAMYLCASSLVSKEETQYFGPGTRLLVL.

This clonotype was seen a few times. This chain connects TRBV5-6 to TRBJ1-4; possible D gene TRBD1, 5 bases. Trimming stripped 4 bases from V and 5 bases from J, with 9 bases between. The CDR3 is made up of 13 amino acids. Germline CDR1 is SGHDT and CDR2 is YYEEEE. CDR3 sequence reads: CASSLGVNEKLFF. In nucleotides, the CDR3 is TGTGCCAGCAGCCTGGGGGTAAATGAAAAACTGTTTTTT.

The chain is built from TRBV7-2 and TRBJ2-1, with D perhaps TRBD2 (6 bases). The CDR3 totals 13 residues. Trimming shortened V by 4 bases and J by 6 bases, and 10 bases separated the two germline ends. The germline gives CDR1 SGHTA, CDR2 FQGNSA. In DNA form, the CDR3 reads TGTGCCAGCAGCTCGACTAGACTCAATGAGCAGTTCTTC. Its protein product is CASSSTRLNEQFF.

This clonotype was observed at least ten times. CDR3 sequence (DNA): TGTGCCAGCAGACGGCGGGGACTTTATGAAAAACTGTTTTTT. Translation gives CASRRRGLYEKLFF. This chain connects TRBV6-2 or TRBV6-3 to TRBJ1-4, with D perhaps matching TRBD1 (5 bases). This CDR3 is 14 amino acids long. CDR1 and CDR2 from the germline V gene are MNHEY and SVGEGT. Trimming stripped 6 bases from V and 6 bases from J, with 14 bases between.

This clonotype was seen more than once but under ten times. The chain links TRBV4-1 to TRBJ1-1; D not resolved. There are 14 residues in the CDR3. Germline V gene data show CDR1 as MGHRA and CDR2 as YSYEKL. The V end lost 2 bases, the J end lost 0 bases, and 7 bases lay between the germline ends. Here the CDR3 DNA reads TGCGCCAGCAGCCAAATCCTTATGAACACTGAAGCTTTCTTT. Protein: CASSQILMNTEAFF.

This chain joins TRBV19 and TRBJ2-6, with 11 positions matching TRBD1. The CDR3 loop spans 17 amino acids. The trim removed 5 bases at V and 3 bases at J, leaving 6 bases unmatched. Germline CDR1 and CDR2: LNHDA and SQIVND (reference sequence). The CDR3 region is CASSGQGAMYGANVLTF. CDR3 nucleotide sequence: TGTGCCAGTAGTGGACAGGGGGCTATGTATGGGGCCAACGTCCTGACTTTC.

This clonotype showed up just a few times. The chain couples TRBV7-9 to TRBJ1-1; the match to TRBD1 covers 8 bases. J gave up 1 base and V 5 bases, and 6 bases lay outside the gene matches. The CDR3 extends over 15 amino acids. Germline CDR1 SEHNR, CDR2 FQNEAQ (reference sequence). The CDR3 here is CASSPRGQANTEAFF. The CDR3 coding sequence is TGTGCCAGCAGCCCAAGGGGACAGGCGAACACTGAAGCTTTCTTT.

The gene calls are TRBV5-1 and TRBJ1-1, with a weak D call TRBD1 (5 bases). Between the trimmed V and J ends, which lost 5 bases and 4 bases, there was a span of 12 bases. Germline V gene lookup returns CDR1 SGHRS and CDR2 YFSETQ. The CDR3 loop spans 13 amino acids. The CDR3: CASRGRAGTEAFF. In DNA form, the CDR3 reads TGCGCCAGCAGAGGCAGGGCTGGCACTGAAGCTTTCTTT. Supplemented by reference TRBV5-1 and TRBJ1-1, the full variable domain reads KAGVTQTPRYLIKTRGQQVTLSCSPISGHRSVSWYQQTPGQGLQFLFEYFSETQRNKGNFPGRFSGRQFSNSRSEMNVSTLELGDSALYLCASRGRAGTEAFFGQGTRLTVV.

This clonotype was seen more than once but under ten times. The J gene is TRBJ2-2, the V gene TRBV4-1; TRBD2 aligns across 9 bases. With V trimmed by 4 bases and J by 0 bases, 9 bases remained unmatched. The CDR3 contains 18 residues. Per germline, CDR1 MGHRA and CDR2 YSYEKL. The CDR3, as DNA: TGCGCCAGCAGCCTCCTGACTAGCGGCGTCACGAACACCGGGGAGCTGTTTTTT. The encoded protein is CASSLLTSGVTNTGELFF.

This clonotype has a handful of counts. One junction end disagrees with the germline gene, perhaps due to a read error. The chain uses TRBV12-3 or TRBV12-4 and TRBJ1-3; D is undetermined. There are 14 residues in the CDR3. The CDR3 DNA reads as TGTGCCAGCAGCCTGCTCCTGAGTGGAAGCACCATATATTTT. It specifies CASSLLLSGSTIYF.

This clonotype has ten or more counts. The chain carries TRBV7-9 and TRBJ2-3, with 8 bases aligning to TRBD2. CDR1 is SEHNR, CDR2 FQNEAQ, per germline (reference sequence). After removal of 6 bases from V and 4 bases from J, the junction contained 6 bases not matched to a gene. The length of the CDR3 is 14 residues. CDR3 loop: CASRTGGFPDTQYF. The CDR3 region has the DNA TGTGCCAGCAGGACGGGAGGGTTCCCAGATACGCAGTATTTT.

This clonotype was seen a few times. The chain carries TRBV24-1 and TRBJ2-3; D is tentatively TRBD1 or TRBD2 (5 bases each). V was trimmed by 3 bases and J by 2 bases, leaving 14 bases between them. Germline loops: CDR1 KGHDR, CDR2 SFDVKD. There are 16 residues in the CDR3. The CDR3 loop reads CATSDTGRGDTDTQYF. The CDR3 nucleotides read TGTGCCACCAGTGATACAGGACGGGGCGACACAGATACGCAGTATTTT.

This clonotype was recorded at least ten times. The chain joins TRBV12-3 or TRBV12-4 to TRBJ2-2; D ambiguous. CDR3 length: 16 amino acids. V dropped 3 bases and J dropped 0 bases, with 11 bases sitting between them. The CDR3, as DNA: TGTGCCAGCAGTTTTATGAGGTCCTCGAACACCGGGGAGCTGTTTTTT. Amino acids: CASSFMRSSNTGELFF.

This clonotype was counted between two and nine times. The chain links TRBV5-6 to TRBJ2-4; 7 bases are a match to TRBD2. The CDR3 runs to 17 residues. CDR1 is SGHDT, CDR2 YYEEEE, per germline. V was pared by 0 bases and J by 1 base, with 7 bases of the junction left unmatched. CDR3 amino acids: CASSLVGGFRAKNIQYF. The CDR3 bases are TGTGCCAGCAGCTTGGTCGGGGGGTTTCGGGCCAAAAACATTCAGTACTTC. Full variable domain (outside the CDR3, taken from reference TRBV5-6 and TRBJ2-4): DAGVTQSPTHLIKTRGQQVTLRCSPKSGHDTVSWYQQALGQGPQFIFQYYEEEERQRGNFPDRFSGHQFPNYSSELNVNALLLGDSALYLCASSLVGGFRAKNIQYFGAGTRLSVL.

This chain joins TRBV6-6 and TRBJ1-5; TRBD1 is a possible D gene (6 bases). This CDR3 is 14 amino acids long. Trimming left V 5 bases short and J 4 bases short, with 12 bases between. Germline assignment: CDR1 MNHNY and CDR2 SVGAGI (reference sequence). The CDR3 bases are TGTGCCAGCAGTAATCAGGGGCCGAATCAGCCCCAGCATTTT. Translation: CASSNQGPNQPQHF.

The CDR3 region is CASSLRIAEYF. In DNA form, the CDR3 reads TGTGCCAGCAGCTTGAGGATAGCGGAGTATTTT. The chain recombines TRBV5-8 with TRBJ2-3; maybe TRBD2 (6 bases). Per the germline V gene, CDR1 is SGHTS and CDR2 is YDEGEE. The CDR3 totals 11 residues. Trimming removed 1 base from V and 13 bases from J, with 10 bases in between.

There are a few counts of this clonotype. The V call is TRBV7-3, the J call TRBJ2-3, with 10 bases fitting TRBD1. V dropped 8 bases and J dropped 4; count of bases not matched to a gene: 9. The CDR3 is 15 amino acids. Germline loops: CDR1 SGHTA, CDR2 FQGTGA. CDR3 in DNA: TGTGCCAGCCGGGCTCGGGACAGGGGCCCAGATACGCAGTATTTT. Translated: CASRARDRGPDTQYF.

J is TRBJ2-1 and V is TRBV20-1; 9 positions agree with TRBD2. Per germline, CDR1 DFQATT and CDR2 SNEGSKA (reference sequence). This CDR3 region has 15 residues. Losses at the gene ends were 5 bases for V and 7 bases for J; bases not matched to a gene: 12. DNA for the CDR3: TGCAGTGCTGAAAACAATCAGCGGGGGGATAATGAGCAGTTCTTC. The encoded protein is CSAENNQRGDNEQFF.

The chain recombines TRBV3-1 with TRBJ2-3; D unresolved. Looked up from germline, CDR1 is LGHDT and CDR2 is YNNKEL (reference sequence). Trimming took off 5 bases at V and 6 bases at J, with 9 bases between the two ends. The CDR3 extends over 12 amino acids. In nucleotides, the CDR3 is TGTGCCAGCAGCGACTTCCCGGATACGCAGTATTTT. It yields the protein CASSDFPDTQYF.

A few counts support this clonotype. The chain is built from TRBV20-1 and TRBJ2-5, with a possible D match to TRBD2 (5 bases). Trimming shortened V by 0 bases and J by 5 bases, and 10 bases separated the two germline ends. CDR1 is DFQATT and CDR2 is SNEGSKA in the germline V gene (reference sequence). CDR3 length equals 13 residues. This chain's CDR3 is CSARDLAMETQYF. CDR3 nucleotide sequence: TGCAGTGCTAGAGATCTAGCCATGGAGACCCAGTACTTC.

V usage is TRBV4-2 and J usage is TRBJ2-4; TRBD1 matches 7 bases. The length of the CDR3 is 15 residues. CDR1 is LGHNA and CDR2 is YNFKEQ in the germline V gene. After removal of 1 base from V and 6 bases from J, the junction contained 6 bases not matched to a gene. CDR3 sequence: CASSQGQGVGNIQYF. For the CDR3, the DNA is TGTGCCAGCAGCCAAGGACAGGGTGTGGGAAACATTCAGTACTTC.

Ten or more counts support this clonotype. J is TRBJ2-3 and V is TRBV20-1; 7 nucleotides agree with TRBD1. Per germline, CDR1 DFQATT and CDR2 SNEGSKA (reference sequence). This CDR3 comprises 12 residues. V was pared by 5 bases and J by 5 bases, with 4 bases of the junction left unmatched. The CDR3 spells CSAGTVGDTQYF. CDR3 sequence (DNA): TGCAGTGCTGGGACAGTAGGAGATACGCAGTATTTT.

This clonotype was detected ten times or more. The rearrangement joins TRBV5-1 to TRBJ2-5; a possible D gene is TRBD1 (6 bases). From germline, CDR1 is SGHRS and CDR2 YFSETQ. Trimming left V 4 bases short and J 7 bases short, with 14 bases between. CDR3 length: 13 amino acids. CDR3 loop: CASSVQGLRTQYF. CDR3 sequence (DNA): TGCGCCAGCAGCGTCCAGGGGTTGCGGACCCAGTACTTC.

This clonotype was counted a few times. V usage is TRBV7-9 and J usage is TRBJ1-2; 7 bases are a match to TRBD1. Germline assignment: CDR1 SEHNR and CDR2 FQNEAQ (reference sequence). The CDR3 is 17 residues long. Losses at the gene ends were 5 bases for V and 0 bases for J; bases not matched to a gene: 12. The CDR3 sequence: CASSAIRDRSANYGYTF. In DNA form, the CDR3 reads TGTGCCAGCAGCGCCATAAGGGACAGATCAGCTAACTATGGCTACACCTTC. Full variable domain (rest looked up from reference TRBV7-9 and TRBJ1-2): DTGVSQNPRHKITKRGQNVTFRCDPISEHNRLYWYRQTLGQGPEFLTYFQNEAQLEKSRLLSDRFSAERPKGSFSTLEIQRTEQGDSAMYLCASSAIRDRSANYGYTFGSGTRLTVV.

This clonotype was recorded a few times. This chain uses TRBV4-1 with TRBJ1-3, with a weak D call TRBD1 (6 bases). V dropped 0 bases and J dropped 4 bases, with 16 bases sitting between them. In germline, CDR1 is MGHRA, CDR2 YSYEKL. The CDR3 is made up of 17 amino acids. CDR3 DNA: TGCGCCAGCAGCCAAGATTTCGGCGGGGGCGCAGGAAACACCATATATTTT. As protein: CASSQDFGGGAGNTIYF.

This clonotype was counted between two and nine times. This chain links TRBV20-1 with TRBJ1-5; D is unclear. CDR1 and CDR2 (germline): DFQATT, SNEGSKA (reference sequence). Deletions cut 0 bases from V and 7 bases from J, with 10 bases between. The CDR3 sequence is 13 residues long. The CDR3 region is CSARDLQDQPQHF. Here the CDR3 DNA reads TGCAGTGCTAGAGATCTCCAGGACCAGCCCCAGCATTTT.